This is a list of T cell receptor beta chains from one sample in a study of human T cells and chemical hapten exposure. TCRdb re-derived calls from the RACE reads in MiXCR, one entry per CDR3 protein. Of some 300,000 distinct CDR3 sequences listed, 5% to 6.5% are singletons. The sequences come from whole blood, collected in connection with sensitization to the hapten diphenylcyclopropenone (DPC). These receptors all come from a woman in her late teens or twenties with alopecia areata. Some clones in this sample may be carry-over from other donors' samples. The conserved cysteine and the conserved F or W are not part of the CDR3 here. Some rows have no size entry. The others give once, few or many, or a class for an expanded clone.

CDR3 protein	V gene	CDR3 length	clone size
ASSLEWSGPQPLRQF	TRBV5-1	15	many
ASSQDNRGAF	TRBV3-1	10	-
ASSSSMADTETF	TRBV7-9	12	once
AISERRLAGEETQY	TRBV10-3	14	many
ASSPRLGTPEAF	TRBV14	12	few
ASTPLGADTQY	TRBV6-6	11	few
ASSLGGLAGGDTQY	TRBV5-1	14	-
ASSRRDRENYGYT	TRBV18	13	-
ASSQGRQEETQY	TRBV3-1	12	many
ASSHFRDSQRGELF	TRBV4-2	14	few
ASSPGRFSYEQY	TRBV6-6	12	many
ASSKVNGLAGCGELF	TRBV21-1	15	few
ASSVSFGTGVATSSYEQY	TRBV11-2	18	many
ASSRRGHSNYGYT	TRBV6-5	13	-
ASSEGGQGNTEAF	TRBV25-1	13	many
SARDNTSGGQSTDTQY	TRBV20-1	16	many
ASSEMGSNEKLF	TRBV2	12	many
ASSEGQGDYGYT	TRBV25-1	12	few
ASSLSWLAGADNEQF	TRBV6-2/TRBV6-3	15	many
ASSWEGRAEAF	TRBV7-2	11	many